This TCR beta chain was recorded in a study of cytomegalovirus exposure and HLA in healthy donors. This CDR3 contains 14 residues. Germline V gives CDR1 ENHRY, CDR2 SYGVKD. V was cut by 6 bases and J by 1 base, with 12 bases left in between. The PCR employed 60 Vbeta primers together with 13 Jbeta primers. The repertoire was sequenced with immunoSEQ multiplex PCR; TCRdb's copy has only in-frame clones and lacks some. The sample has more than 140,000 clones; almost 85% are singletons. This clonotype was sampled from a man younger than 30 in good health and CMV-seropositive. The genes are TRBV10-3 and TRBJ2-5; possible D gene TRBD2, 6 bases. Sample: PBMCs. The CDR3 nucleotides are TGTGCCATCAGGGAGGGGACTGTCCAAGAGACCCAGTACTTC. Amino acid sequence: CAIREGTVQETQYF.